The entry below describes one T cell receptor (beta chain). This entry comes from a study of chemoradiotherapy in HPV16-positive cancers. The assay was immunoSEQ multiplex PCR, and TCRdb's table has in-frame clones only and misses some. Of over 35,000 clones in the sample, under 80% were seen once. Repeated repertoire sampling spanned the course of chemoradiotherapy. The source was blood, collected from a patient who underwent chemoradiotherapy. The sequence was obtained from a human donor with HPV-associated anogenital cancer.

The CDR3 region is CASQKDGYYEQYF. The CDR3 region has the DNA TGTGCCAGCCAAAAGGACGGTTACTACGAGCAGTACTTC. V usage is TRBV2 and J usage is TRBJ2-7, with D unresolved. Germline values: CDR1 SNHLY, CDR2 FYNNEI. This CDR3 comprises 13 residues. The V and J ends lost 8 bases and 3 bases respectively, with 14 bases between them.